This is a list of T cell receptor beta chains from one sample in a study of beta chain features in type 1 diabetes. Method: immunoSEQ multiplex PCR; TCRdb's copy keeps in-frame clones and lacks some. Among hundreds of thousands of clones listed, over 12% were seen once. Sequencing was carried out using naive CD4+ T cells from blood. These receptors were collected from a man between 18 and 29 years old with type 1 diabetes. The CDR3 runs from the conserved cysteine through the conserved F or W. The D gene is left open where the match is weak. Only part of the rows carry a size: once, few, many, or a class if the clone is expanded.

d_gene	abundance	j_gene	v_gene	len	CDR3aa	CDR3nt
.	few	TRBJ1-2	TRBV13	12	CASSFSARGYTF	TGTGCCAGCAGCTTCTCGGCGCGGGGCTACACCTTC
.	.	TRBJ2-1	TRBV11-2	16	CASTGSYRGSYNEQFF	TGTGCCAGCACCGGCAGTTATAGAGGGTCCTACAATGAGCAGTTCTTC
.	few	TRBJ1-6	TRBV28	14	CASSSRKLQSPLHF	TGTGCCAGCAGTTCAAGGAAGCTACAGTCACCCCTCCACTTT
.	few	TRBJ2-7	TRBV14	13	CASSRQTSYEQYF	TGTGCCAGCAGCCGACAGACCTCCTACGAGCAGTACTTC
.	.	TRBJ2-5	TRBV4-1	14	CASSLELVEETQYF	TGCGCCAGCAGCCTCGAACTGGTGGAGGAGACCCAGTACTTC
TRBD2	.	TRBJ2-7	TRBV7-2	14	CASGRTLAGYEQYF	TGTGCCAGCGGCAGAACCTTAGCGGGATACGAGCAGTACTTC
.	.	TRBJ2-7	TRBV25-1	13	CASSPGPANEQYF	TGTGCCAGCAGCCCGGGACCCGCCAACGAGCAGTACTTC
TRBD2	.	TRBJ2-7	TRBV7-8	15	CASSWTSGGSYEQYF	TGTGCCAGCAGCTGGACTAGCGGGGGGTCTTACGAGCAGTACTTC
.	.	TRBJ2-3	TRBV5-1	14	CASSLAKDTDTQYF	TGCGCCAGCAGCTTGGCCAAAGACACAGATACGCAGTATTTT
.	.	TRBJ2-3	TRBV29-1	13	CSVERGRANTQYF	TGCAGCGTTGAACGGGGACGGGCAAATACGCAGTATTTT
.	.	TRBJ2-2	TRBV5-1	12	CASSLETGELFF	TGCGCCAGCAGCTTGGAAACCGGGGAGCTGTTTTTT
.	.	TRBJ2-5	TRBV5-1	15	CASSLPAPVQETQYF	TGCGCCAGCAGCTTGCCAGCGCCGGTCCAAGAGACCCAGTACTTC
.	few	TRBJ1-4	TRBV2	12	CASSERGEKLFF	TGTGCCAGCAGTGAACGGGGAGAAAAACTGTTTTTT
TRBD2	few	TRBJ2-7	TRBV13	11	CASSLSGVGYF	TGTGCCAGCAGCTTAAGCGGGGTAGGGTACTTC
.	few	TRBJ2-4	TRBV5-4	14	CASSRRGGENIQYF	TGTGCCAGCAGCCGACGAGGCGGGGAAAACATTCAGTACTTC
.	few	TRBJ1-1	TRBV25-1	13	CASRKSGNTEAFF	TGTGCCAGCAGGAAATCGGGAAACACTGAAGCTTTCTTT
.	few	TRBJ1-6	TRBV28	13	CASSPQGNSPLHF	TGTGCCAGCAGTCCCCAGGGCAATTCACCCCTCCACTTT
.	.	TRBJ2-2	TRBV4-1	19	CASSQSQVQGALNTGELFF	TGCGCCAGCAGCCAATCCCAAGTTCAAGGGGCCCTGAACACCGGGGAGCTGTTTTTT
TRBD1	.	TRBJ2-1	TRBV7-2	14	CASSGGTGYNEQFF	TGTGCCAGCAGCGGGGGGACAGGATACAATGAGCAGTTCTTC
.	few	TRBJ2-6	TRBV6-6	13	CASREAGANVLTF	TGTGCCAGCAGAGAGGCTGGGGCCAACGTCCTGACTTTC
.	few	TRBJ2-1	TRBV6-1	13	CASSVTSIHEQFF	TGTGCCAGCAGTGTGACTAGTATCCATGAGCAGTTCTTC
TRBD2	few	TRBJ2-7	TRBV5-4	13	CASSPSSGRPPDF	TGTGCCAGCAGCCCTTCTAGCGGGAGGCCTCCTGACTTC
.	.	TRBJ2-5	TRBV29-1	15	CSVEASGGGEETQYF	TGCAGCGTTGAAGCCTCCGGGGGTGGGGAAGAGACCCAGTACTTC
.	few	TRBJ2-3	TRBV5-1	15	CASSLASRDTDTQYF	TGCGCCAGCAGCTTGGCTAGTCGGGACACAGATACGCAGTATTTT
.	.	TRBJ2-4	TRBV10-3	14	CAIRAGKDKNIQYF	TGTGCCATCAGAGCAGGGAAGGACAAAAACATTCAGTACTTC
.	.	TRBJ2-7	TRBV7-2	13	CASSRPLEGRQYF	TGTGCCAGCAGCCGCCCCCTAGAGGGACGGCAGTACTTC
TRBD1	few	TRBJ2-7	TRBV5-1	13	CATKPGQGYEQYF	TGCGCCACAAAGCCGGGACAGGGCTACGAGCAGTACTTC
.	.	TRBJ1-5	TRBV19	14	CASTNRESNQPQHF	TGTGCCAGCACAAACAGGGAGAGCAATCAGCCCCAGCATTTT
.	.	TRBJ2-1	TRBV27	13	CASSLSAGTKELF	TGTGCCAGCAGTCTTTCCGCGGGGACAAAGGAGCTCTTC
.	.	TRBJ2-3	TRBV5-1	11	CASSAQDTQYF	TGCGCCAGCAGCGCTCAAGATACGCAGTATTTT
.	few	TRBJ2-3	TRBV6-5	14	CASSYSGVADTQYF	TGTGCCAGCAGTTACTCTGGGGTAGCGGATACGCAGTATTTT
TRBD1	few	TRBJ1-1	TRBV5-6	16	CASSLVITGEETEAFF	TGTGCCAGCAGCTTGGTCATCACAGGGGAGGAAACTGAAGCTTTCTTT
.	few	TRBJ2-5	TRBV7-9	12	CASSLVPETQYF	TGTGCCAGCAGCTTAGTGCCGGAGACCCAGTACTTC
TRBD1	few	TRBJ2-7	TRBV13	14	CASSLGQGPYEQYF	TGTGCCAGCAGCTTAGGACAGGGGCCCTACGAGCAGTACTTC
TRBD2	.	TRBJ2-5	TRBV5-6	14	CASTGGTVQETQYF	TGTGCCAGCACGGGAGGGACGGTCCAAGAGACCCAGTACTTC
TRBD2	few	TRBJ2-1	TRBV5-1	14	CASSFGGTYNEQFF	TGCGCCAGCAGCTTCGGGGGGACCTACAATGAGCAGTTCTTC
.	few	TRBJ2-5	TRBV9	11	CASSVDETQYF	TGTGCCAGCAGCGTAGACGAGACCCAGTACTTC